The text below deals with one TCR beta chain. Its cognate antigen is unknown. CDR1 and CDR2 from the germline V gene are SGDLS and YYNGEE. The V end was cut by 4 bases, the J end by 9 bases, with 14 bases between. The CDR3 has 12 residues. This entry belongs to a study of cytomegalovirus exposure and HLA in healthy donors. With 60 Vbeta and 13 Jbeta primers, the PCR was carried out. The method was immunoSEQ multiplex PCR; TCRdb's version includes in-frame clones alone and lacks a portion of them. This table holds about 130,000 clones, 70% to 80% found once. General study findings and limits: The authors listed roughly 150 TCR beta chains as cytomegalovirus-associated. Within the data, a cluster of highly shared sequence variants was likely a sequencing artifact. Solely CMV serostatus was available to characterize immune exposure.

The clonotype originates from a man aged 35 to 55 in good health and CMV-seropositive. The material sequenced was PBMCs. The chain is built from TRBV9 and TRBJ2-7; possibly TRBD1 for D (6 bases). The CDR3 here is CASSLDRDGQYF. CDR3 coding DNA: TGTGCCAGCAGCCTGGACAGAGACGGGCAGTACTTC.